A selection of T cell receptor beta chains follows, all from one sample in a study of blood T cells in healthy people across ages. TCRdb called the 5' RACE reads again in MiXCR, with one record for every CDR3 protein. The repertoire holds approximately 900,000 distinct CDR3 sequences, with almost 30% as singletons. This sample was shared with a second study, whose subject was T cells of mothers and their children.

What was sequenced was blood. Receptors were obtained from a woman in her forties in good health. CDR3s include the opening cysteine and the closing phenylalanine or tryptophan. A D gene is named only where the DNA matches it firmly. Some rows mark clone size as missing; the rest say once, few, many or name a class of expanded clone.

J gene: TRBJ1-2; clone size: few; D gene: TRBD1; V gene: TRBV12-3/TRBV12-4; CDR3 DNA: TGTGCCAGCAGTACAGGACAGGATCTGGGCGATGGCTACACCTTC; CDR3 protein: CASSTGQDLGDGYTF
J gene: TRBJ2-5; clone size: few; D gene: TRBD1; V gene: TRBV2; CDR3 DNA: TGTGCCACTTACAGGGGGCTGGAGGAGACCCAGTACTTC; CDR3 protein: CATYRGLEETQYF
J gene: TRBJ2-7; clone size: many; D gene: TRBD2; V gene: TRBV27; CDR3 DNA: TGTGCCAGCAGTCCCCCGGGAGGCCCCACCTACGAGCAGTACTTC; CDR3 protein: CASSPPGGPTYEQYF
J gene: TRBJ2-5; clone size: few; D gene: NA; V gene: TRBV20-1; CDR3 DNA: TGCAGCGCCCCGACCGGTGGCCTACAAGAGACCCAGTACTTC; CDR3 protein: CSAPTGGLQETQYF
J gene: TRBJ2-1; clone size: NA; D gene: NA; V gene: TRBV5-5; CDR3 DNA: TGTGCCGGCAGCTTGCGTCACTCATTTATCACCTACAATGAGCAGGTCTTC; CDR3 protein: CAGSLRHSFITYNEQVF
J gene: TRBJ2-3; clone size: many; D gene: TRBD2; V gene: TRBV20-1; CDR3 DNA: TGCAGTGCTGGGGGCGGGGGGGCCATACCCACAGATACGCAGTATTTT; CDR3 protein: CSAGGGGAIPTDTQYF
J gene: TRBJ2-1; clone size: NA; D gene: TRBD2; V gene: TRBV27; CDR3 DNA: TGTGCCAGCAGTTATACTAGCGGGGGAGAGCAGTTCTTC; CDR3 protein: CASSYTSGGEQFF
J gene: TRBJ2-3; clone size: many; D gene: NA; V gene: TRBV27; CDR3 DNA: TGTGCCAGCAGTCCCATTGACGGATTTAGCACAGATACGCAGTATTTT; CDR3 protein: CASSPIDGFSTDTQYF
J gene: TRBJ1-1; clone size: few; D gene: NA; V gene: TRBV28; CDR3 DNA: TGTGCCAGCAGTTTTCAAGTTGGGCCCACTGAAGCTTTCTTT; CDR3 protein: CASSFQVGPTEAFF
J gene: TRBJ1-1; clone size: many; D gene: NA; V gene: TRBV4-1; CDR3 DNA: TGCGCCAGCAGCCAAAGTGGCCAGCGCACTGAAGCTTTCTTT; CDR3 protein: CASSQSGQRTEAFF
J gene: TRBJ2-2; clone size: NA; D gene: NA; V gene: TRBV27; CDR3 DNA: TGTGCCAGCAGTTCCCCTCTCAGGGTAACAGGGGAGCTGTTTTTT; CDR3 protein: CASSSPLRVTGELFF